Listed below are T cell receptor beta chains from one sample, sequenced in a study of blood T cell repertoires in COVID-19. Profiling relied on immunoSEQ multiplex PCR, and the TCRdb table lists in-frame clones only, not all of them. The sample lists 320,000 or so clones, around 90% occurring once. Material: PBMCs or T cells enriched from blood (not recorded which). The receptors were sampled from a man aged 55 to 69 who had recovered from COVID-19. Each CDR3 is given with its conserved first and last residue. Clone sizes are given selectively: once, few, many, or a class where the clone is expanded.

clone_size	v_call	j_call	cdr3_aa
once	TRBV9	TRBJ2-7	CASSPRGGQGNFDEQYF
.	TRBV5-5	TRBJ2-1	CASSLFWTSGAGEQFF
.	TRBV7-2	TRBJ2-2	CASSPYTGVPTGELFF
.	TRBV15	TRBJ1-5	CATSRDKQGVRQPQHF
.	TRBV2	TRBJ1-2	CASSFGQGAGYGYTF
once	TRBV29-1	TRBJ1-3	CSVGESGDTIYF
.	TRBV7-3	TRBJ2-7	CASSLRGSGSVQTYEQYF
.	TRBV6-5	TRBJ1-4	CASRRQGGFEKLFF
few	TRBV19	TRBJ1-4	CASQPRQGGKLFF
.	TRBV29-1	TRBJ2-1	CSVKTSGFSYNEQFF
.	TRBV5-1	TRBJ1-3	CASSLQVGSGNTIYF
.	TRBV3-1/TRBV3-2	TRBJ1-6	CASSRSSSPLHF
.	TRBV28	TRBJ2-3	CASSSGLAVTDTQYF
few	TRBV30	TRBJ2-3	CAWSVESGTDTQYF
.	TRBV28	TRBJ1-3	CATRTGGLGNTIYF
.	TRBV5-1	TRBJ2-7	CASSLFGGASYEQYF
many	TRBV4-1	TRBJ1-2	CASSQTLGGIYGYTF
.	TRBV19	TRBJ2-7	CASSSPSGSSYEQYF
.	TRBV28	TRBJ2-1	CASSLAAWAGDSHEQFF
.	TRBV14	TRBJ2-7	CASSRNQEFPYEQYF
.	TRBV28	TRBJ2-7	CASSLRTGGAYEQYF
.	TRBV7-2	TRBJ2-1	CASSSPGGPAEQFF
.	TRBV28	TRBJ2-1	CASSFLLAGGSYNEQFF
.	TRBV5-8	TRBJ1-2	CASSGNLGSGYTF
.	TRBV28	TRBJ2-7	CASSFLALEQYF
once	TRBV5-1	TRBJ2-1	CASSLGGSSYNEQFF
.	TRBV6-1	TRBJ1-4	CASRSANEKLFF
.	TRBV10-3	TRBJ1-1	CAISESAQGRWGTEAFF
.	TRBV15	TRBJ1-2	CATSRDWDRHSGYTF
.	TRBV7-2	TRBJ2-6	CASSRGGSGANVLTF
.	TRBV9	TRBJ2-1	CASSVEIAAANNEQFF
.	TRBV9	TRBJ2-3	CASSAISGSTDTQYF
.	TRBV6-1	TRBJ1-2	CASSERGGYGYTF
.	TRBV28	TRBJ1-4	CASSFLGRAGGSNRNEKLFF
few	TRBV30	TRBJ1-1	CAWSGALNTEAFF
.	TRBV28	TRBJ2-5	CASRSGTSGRQETQYF
.	TRBV5-1	TRBJ1-1	CASSLGLRGSDTEAFF
.	TRBV7-3	TRBJ2-7	CASSLSGDSTYEQYF
.	TRBV18	TRBJ1-5	CASSRDRGDQPQHF
.	TRBV9	TRBJ2-7	CASSPTLAGGGEQYF
.	TRBV19	TRBJ2-3	CATLQAIPYSTDTQYF
.	TRBV23-1	TRBJ2-7	CARLVETYEQYF
.	TRBV5-7	TRBJ2-7	CASSLAAGITYEQYF
.	TRBV2	TRBJ2-7	CASYAAESSYEQYF
.	TRBV4-1	TRBJ2-7	CASSQEETVHEQYF
.	TRBV13	TRBJ1-3	CASRLRQGVTNTIYF
.	TRBV18	TRBJ1-4	CASSRGEKLFF
.	TRBV5-1	TRBJ2-5	CASGRDGSQPETQYF
.	TRBV5-1	TRBJ1-5	CASSLDSGVDQPQHF